These 9 T cell receptor beta chains came from one sample sequenced in a study of CD8+ T cells in alopecia areata. cDNA prepared by RNA extraction and subsequent reverse transcription served as the template for sequencing. The repertoire was sequenced with immunoSEQ multiplex PCR; TCRdb's copy has only in-frame clones and lacks some. This repertoire holds roughly 110,000 clones, and none appear only once. The specimen sequenced was lesional skin. The origin of the receptors is a C3H/HeJ mouse with alopecia areata. This strain's MHC haplotype is H2-k.

This clone was observed a few times. Genes and germline come from the mouse. The read ends 4 residues shy of where the CDR3 ends; the end is completed using the germline J gene. The chain is built from TRBV19 and TRBJ2-1; 8 bases are shared with TRBD2. Germline V gene sequence: CDR1 FNHDT, CDR2 SITEND (reference sequence). V lost 5 bases, J lost 3 bases, and 4 bases stayed unmatched. The length of the CDR3 is 14 residues. CDR3: CASSGGGVYAEQFF. The DNA read from the CDR3 is TGTGCCAGCAGCGGGGGGGGCGTCTATGCT.

Worth noting for this clone: The genes and germline here are from mouse. The read ends 4 residues shy of where the CDR3 ends; the end is completed using the germline J gene. The rearrangement uses TRBV13-3 and TRBJ2-1, with 14 nucleotides matching TRBD2. The CDR3 is 15 amino acids. Germline CDR1 and CDR2: NNHDY and SYVADS. The DNA read from the CDR3 is TGTGCCAGCAGTGGGGGACTGGGGGGGCGCCCT. It encodes CASSGGLGGRP. The CDR3 as a whole reads CASSGGLGGRPEQFF.

On this clone: Gene names denote mouse genes. The CDR3 end falls 4 residues outside the read, so it is completed with the germline J gene. The J gene is TRBJ2-5, the V gene TRBV13-2, with D possibly TRBD1 on 5 matching bases. Between the trimmed V and J ends, which lost 3 bases and 1 base, there was a span of 6 bases. Germline lookup yields CDR1 NNHNN and CDR2 SYGAGS (reference sequence). This CDR3 is 13 amino acids long. The sequenced CDR3 bases are TGTGCCAGCGGTGGAGGGGACCAAGAC. Translating gives CASGGGDQD. The CDR3 in its entirety is CASGGGDQDTQYF.

On this clone itself: Mouse gene names apply. Read coverage stops 4 residues before the CDR3 terminus; the germline J gene supplies the remainder. J is TRBJ2-1 and V is TRBV1; 11 bases line up with TRBD2. The length of the CDR3 is 15 residues. Germline CDR1 NSQYPW, CDR2 LRSPGD (reference sequence). The junction had 4 bases not matched to a gene; V was cut back by 4 bases and J by 5 bases. CDR3 DNA (partial): TGCACCTGCAGTGGGGGACTGGGGGTGGATGCT. Translation gives CTCSGGLGVDA. The CDR3 as a whole reads CTCSGGLGVDAEQFF.

On this clone itself: The listed genes are named as in mouse. Coverage ceases 4 residues before the CDR3 finishes, and the germline J gene fills in the end. This sequence joins TRBV13-3 and TRBJ2-1; 9 bases are a match to TRBD1. The CDR3 has 15 amino acids. Germline CDR1 and CDR2: NNHDY and SYVADS. V was clipped by 0 bases and J by 5 bases; unmatched bases: 3. The CDR3 is CASSDERTGDAEQFF. The DNA read from the CDR3 is TGTGCCAGCAGTGATGAGAGGACAGGGGATGCT.

This clone was counted only a few times. Genes and germline come from the mouse. Incomplete CDR3 DNA: TGTGCCAGCAGTCCTCAAACTAGTCAAAAC. Its protein product is CASSPQTSQN. The complete CDR3 reads CASSPQTSQNTLYF. This chain uses TRBV13-3 with TRBJ2-4; D not certain. The read halts 4 residues ahead of the CDR3 end, with the missing end drawn from the germline J gene. V lost 4 bases to trimming and J lost 0 bases, with 9 bases between them. Germline V lookup: CDR1 NNHDY, CDR2 SYVADS. This CDR3 is 14 amino acids long.

Worth noting for this clone: The TCRdb protein fails to match the DNA translation at residue 12; the protein reported here was translated from the DNA. Mouse gene names apply. The read terminates 3 residues before the CDR3 end, so the remaining end is supplied by the germline J gene. This sequence joins TRBV13-3 and TRBJ1-3; 9 bases align to TRBD1. The V gene's germline CDR1 is NNHDY and CDR2 SYVADS. This CDR3 contains 15 residues. Trimming took 3 bases from V and 3 from J; bases not matched to a gene: 4. The DNA read from the CDR3 is TGTGCCAGCAGTGTAAGGACAGGGGTTGGAAATACG. Amino acids: CASSVRTGVGNT. The full CDR3 is CASSVRTGVGNTLYF.

Worth noting for this clone: Gene and germline names: mouse. The read terminates 4 residues before the CDR3 end, so the remaining end is supplied by the germline J gene. V usage is TRBV13-3 and J usage is TRBJ1-4; 8 bases match TRBD1. Germline V CDR1 and CDR2: NNHDY, SYVADS. The CDR3 totals 16 residues. Unmatched junction bases numbered 2, after V lost 1 base and J lost 0 bases. The covered CDR3 bases are TGTGCCAGCAGTGATACAGGGGGGTTTTCCAACGAA. Residues: CASSDTGGFSNE. The whole CDR3 sequence reads CASSDTGGFSNERLFF.

There are a few counts of this clone. The gene names here belong to mouse. The CDR3 end is not reached by the read, which stops 4 residues before it; the germline J gene fills it in. The chain couples TRBV19 to TRBJ2-7; TRBD2 agrees at 11 bases. CDR3 length: 13 residues. The germline V gene has CDR1 FNHDT and CDR2 SITEND (reference sequence). CDR3 bases read: TGTGCCAGCACCGGACTGGGGGGTTAT. This gives the protein CASTGLGGY. From start to end, the CDR3 is CASTGLGGYEQYF.